A single sample gave rise to the 20 T cell receptor beta chains below, sequenced in a study of post-analysis software for immune sequencing data. Their recognized antigens are unknown. Unique molecular identifiers were carried by the TCR beta cDNA libraries. Each CDR3 protein gets one entry after TCRdb re-called the PCR reads with MiXCR. The data show approximately 570,000 distinct CDR3 sequences, about 44% seen once. General study results and limits: The five TRBV segments detected at higher frequency in patients than in controls included TRBV5-6, TRBV5-1 and TRBV20-1.

The sequencing input was blood. Receptors were obtained from a girl under 18 with multiple sclerosis.

The chain couples TRBV5-1 to TRBJ2-1; no definite D call. The CDR3 loop spans 12 amino acids. Germline loops: CDR1 SGHRS, CDR2 YFSETQ. V gave up 7 bases and J gave up 6 bases, with 11 bases separating them. This CDR3 is CASSISSNEQFF. Here the CDR3 DNA reads TGCGCCAGCTCGATCAGCTCCAATGAGCAGTTCTTC.

The J gene is TRBJ1-2, the V gene TRBV10-3; D may be TRBD1 (5 bases). Germline values: CDR1 ENHRY, CDR2 SYGVKD. The CDR3 length is 13 residues. The germline V and J ends were trimmed by 10 bases and 2 bases, with 14 bases remaining between them. The CDR3: CATWDGVNYGYTF. CDR3 nucleotides: TGTGCCACCTGGGACGGAGTAAACTATGGCTACACCTTC.

The rearrangement joins TRBV12-3 or TRBV12-4 to TRBJ2-1, with D possibly being TRBD1 or TRBD2 (5 bases each). The CDR3 contains 15 residues. With 4 bases removed from V and 8 bases from J, the gap between germline ends came to 18 bases. Here the CDR3 reads CASSSWGKSGYEQFF. In DNA, the CDR3 is TGTGCCAGCAGTTCATGGGGGAAATCCGGATATGAGCAGTTCTTC.

For this clonotype: At one of its ends the junction is not consistent with the germline gene, which may arise from a read error. This rearrangement joins TRBV4-2 to TRBJ2-1; 14 positions match TRBD2. There are 16 residues in the CDR3. The germline CDR1 and CDR2 sequences are LGHNA and YNFKEQ. The CDR3 sequence: CANSQEGTSGGNEQFF. CDR3 sequence (DNA): TGTGCCAACAGCCAAGAGGGGACTAGCGGGGGCAATGAGCAGTTCTTC.

This clonotype was found a few times. V and J are TRBV12-3 or TRBV12-4 and TRBJ2-3; D call uncertain. This CDR3 spans 15 amino acids. Trimming took off 4 bases at V and 4 bases at J, with 15 bases between the two ends. CDR3 in amino acids: CASSSPTGWSDTQYF. For the CDR3, the DNA is TGTGCCAGCAGTTCCCCGACGGGCTGGTCAGATACGCAGTATTTT.

The gene calls are TRBV7-2 and TRBJ2-5; no reliable D call. The J call is uncertain, as TRBJ2-4 better fits the DNA end. The CDR3 length is 12 residues. Germline CDR1 reads SGHTA; CDR2 reads FQGNSA. This chain's CDR3 is CASSLVTDIQYF. The CDR3 DNA follows: TGTGCCAGCAGCTTAGTGACGGACATTCAGTACTTC.

DNA of the CDR3: TGTGCCAGCAGCATGACAGGGGGAGAGCAGTACTTC. Protein sequence: CASSMTGGEQYF. This rearrangement joins TRBV5-5 to TRBJ2-7, with TRBD1 matching over 9 bases. The CDR3 has 12 residues. The germline V gene encodes CDR1 SGHKS and CDR2 YYEKEE (reference sequence). After removal of 4 bases from V and 7 bases from J, the junction contained 3 bases not matched to a gene.

The V call is TRBV5-1, the J call TRBJ2-5; 11 nucleotides agree with TRBD2. V was clipped by 1 base and J by 11 bases; unmatched bases: 16. The CDR3 runs to 17 residues. From germline, CDR1 is SGHRS and CDR2 YFSETQ. CDR3 bases: TGCGCCAGCAGCTTGCATACCGGGACTAGCGGCCGTGAGAAGCAGTACTTC. Its protein is CASSLHTGTSGREKQYF.

This clonotype was seen a handful of times. The chain employs TRBV14 and TRBJ2-5, with 11 bases matching TRBD1. Germline CDR1 SGHDN, CDR2 FVKESK. V gave up 6 bases and J gave up 5 bases; unmatched junction bases: 5. The CDR3 contains 14 residues. CDR3 region: CASRRTGGLETQYF. CDR3 DNA sequence: TGTGCCAGCAGGAGGACAGGGGGCCTTGAGACCCAGTACTTC.

This sequence joins TRBV10-3 and TRBJ1-5, with 12 bases lining up with TRBD1. CDR3 size: 17 residues. Germline CDR1 is ENHRY and CDR2 is SYGVKD. V shed 6 bases and J 2 bases; nucleotides not matched to a gene: 8. As DNA, the CDR3 is TGTGCCATCAGGGCTGGGGACAGGGGGCATGGCAATCAGCCCCAGCATTTT. It yields the protein CAIRAGDRGHGNQPQHF.

The chain has TRBV7-9 and TRBJ2-7, with 9 positions matching TRBD1. Losses at the gene ends were 0 bases for V and 2 bases for J; bases not matched to a gene: 2. The CDR3 is 15 residues long. Germline V gene data show CDR1 as SEHNR and CDR2 as FQNEAQ (reference sequence). The CDR3 is CASSLATGGPYEQYF. Written as DNA, the CDR3 is TGTGCCAGCAGCTTAGCGACAGGGGGGCCCTACGAGCAGTACTTC.

V and J are TRBV7-9 and TRBJ2-1, with 11 bases lining up with TRBD2. Trimming took 5 bases from V and 5 from J; bases not matched to a gene: 17. Looked up from germline, CDR1 is SEHNR and CDR2 is FQNEAQ (reference sequence). CDR3 size: 19 residues. CDR3 nucleotides: TGTGCCAGCAGCCCCGGCTTGGGACTAGCGGCTACTCGGGACAATGAGCAGTTCTTC. It translates to CASSPGLGLAATRDNEQFF.

V gene TRBV5-1 combines with J gene TRBJ1-3; tentative D call: TRBD1 (6 bases). The CDR3 is 18 amino acids. Germline V gene sequence: CDR1 SGHRS, CDR2 YFSETQ. V lost 1 base and J 0 bases, leaving 17 bases between the germline ends. Here the CDR3 DNA reads TGCGCCAGCAGCTTGTCGGAGATGAGGGGGGGCTCTGGAAACACCATATATTTT. It is translated as CASSLSEMRGGSGNTIYF.

This chain links TRBV4-1 with TRBJ2-1; 8 nucleotides agree with TRBD1. Germline V lookup: CDR1 MGHRA, CDR2 YSYEKL. J was trimmed by 1 base and V by 3 bases; bases with no gene match: 8. The CDR3 has 17 amino acids. CDR3 coding DNA: TGCGCCAGCAGCCACCGCGGGACAGGTCTTTCCTACAATGAGCAGTTCTTC. Translated: CASSHRGTGLSYNEQFF.

J is TRBJ2-7 and V is TRBV14; no firm D call. This CDR3 has 14 amino acids. Germline values: CDR1 SGHDN, CDR2 FVKESK. Trimming shortened V by 5 bases and J by 1 base, and 12 bases separated the two germline ends. CDR3 in amino acids: CASSAVYGSYEQYF. CDR3 DNA: TGTGCCAGCAGCGCGGTTTACGGTTCCTACGAGCAGTACTTC.

The chain couples TRBV12-3 or TRBV12-4 to TRBJ2-3; no clear D gene. The CDR3 sequence is 14 residues long. The CDR3 DNA reads as TGTGGACGATCGGGCGGATCTAGCACAGATACGCAGTATTTT. Amino acids: CGRSGGSSTDTQYF.

V is TRBV6-1 and J is TRBJ2-7; D possibly corresponds to TRBD2 (5 bases). CDR3 length: 14 amino acids. CDR1 and CDR2 (germline): MNHNS, SASEGT. Trimming removed 8 bases at V and 2 bases at J, with 16 bases between. CDR3 in DNA: TGTGCCAGCGGGGAGCCCTCTAGGGCCTACGAGCAGTACTTC. The encoded protein is CASGEPSRAYEQYF.

The V gene is TRBV4-1, the J gene TRBJ2-3; 10 bases are a match to TRBD2. The CDR3 extends over 18 amino acids. V lost 7 bases and J lost 1; bases outside the gene matches: 14. In germline, CDR1 is MGHRA, CDR2 YSYEKL. CDR3: CASKFKPAGGPGTDTQYF. In nucleotides, the CDR3 is TGCGCCAGCAAGTTTAAGCCAGCGGGAGGGCCAGGCACAGATACGCAGTATTTT.

This clonotype was counted between two and nine times. V gene TRBV19 combines with J gene TRBJ2-1; D tentatively fits TRBD1 or TRBD2 (5 bases each). The CDR3 runs 12 residues. V dropped 0 bases and J dropped 8 bases, with 5 bases sitting between them. From germline, CDR1 is LNHDA and CDR2 SQIVND (reference sequence). The CDR3, as DNA: TGTGCCAGTAGTATAGAGGGGGATGAGCAGTTCTTC. Translating it yields CASSIEGDEQFF.

The chain couples TRBV5-1 to TRBJ2-4; TRBD1 might be the D (5 bases). Near its end, the DNA agrees better with TRBJ2-7, so the J call may be wrong. CDR1 SGHRS and CDR2 YFSETQ come from the germline V gene. The CDR3 length is 14 residues. Written as DNA, the CDR3 is TGCGCCAGCAGCTTGGGTCCAGGGCTCTACGAGCAGTACTTC. This codes for CASSLGPGLYEQYF.